Below, 24 T cell receptor beta chains from the same sample are listed, as sequenced in a study of blood T cell repertoires in COVID-19. The data were produced by immunoSEQ multiplex PCR, yet TCRdb's version contains in-frame clones alone and is incomplete. The data hold approximately 350,000 clones, with around 89% observed a single time. The sample comprised peripheral blood. The receptor source for this set is a young woman with COVID-19, enrolled during active disease.

J is TRBJ2-3 and V is TRBV18; 8 bases are shared with TRBD2. J was trimmed by 1 base and V by 4 bases; bases with no gene match: 4. Germline assignment: CDR1 KGHSH and CDR2 LQKENI. The CDR3 covers 15 residues. For the CDR3, the DNA is TGTGCCAGCTCACTAACTAGCGGACGCACAGATACGCAGTATTTT. Translated: CASSLTSGRTDTQYF.

Concerning this clone itself: Other DNA sequences from this sample encode an identical CDR3 as well. J is TRBJ2-4 and V is TRBV7-2; the match to TRBD2 covers 10 bases. Germline CDR1 reads SGHTA; CDR2 reads FQGNSA. J lost 0 bases, V lost 5 bases, and 4 bases had no gene match. The CDR3 contains 16 residues. This CDR3 is CASSRTSGIAKNIQYF. CDR3 DNA sequence: TGTGCCAGCAGCCGGACTAGCGGAATAGCCAAAAACATTCAGTACTTC.

The chain employs TRBV11-2 and TRBJ1-2, with a possible D match to TRBD1 (5 bases). The V and J ends lost 2 bases and 7 bases respectively, with 11 bases between them. CDR3 size: 13 residues. Germline CDR1 and CDR2: SGHAT and FQNNGV. The CDR3 DNA reads as TGTGCCAGCAGCTTACCGGGGGGAGGTGGCTACACCTTC. As protein: CASSLPGGGGYTF.

Details on this clone: This sample also contains other DNA sequences that code for the same CDR3. The CDR3 nucleotides are TGTGCCAGCAGTTACTCGGGCAGCTATGGCTACACCTTC. As protein: CASSYSGSYGYTF. The chain recombines TRBV6-5 with TRBJ1-2; no reliable D call. V lost 0 bases and J lost 4, with 6 bases in between. Germline CDR1 and CDR2: MNHEY and SVGAGI. The CDR3 has 13 amino acids.

The genes are TRBV6-2 or TRBV6-3 and TRBJ2-5, with 8 bases identical to TRBD1. Germline assignment: CDR1 MNHEY and CDR2 SVGEGT. Trimming at V came to 0 bases and at J to 2 bases, leaving 14 bases not matched to a gene. CDR3 length: 19 amino acids. The DNA for the CDR3 is TGTGCCAGCAGTTACTCCCGTACAGGGGGAGTCCACTTTCAAGAGACCCAGTACTTC. This codes for CASSYSRTGGVHFQETQYF.

This chain uses TRBV6-2 or TRBV6-3 with TRBJ2-2; 7 bases align to TRBD1. Germline loops: CDR1 MNHEY, CDR2 SVGEGT. The CDR3 loop spans 15 amino acids. V trimming: 5 bases; J trimming: 4 bases; junction bases outside the gene matches: 7. The CDR3 sequence is CASSPADRTTGELFF. The CDR3 region has the DNA TGTGCCAGCAGTCCCGCGGACAGGACCACCGGGGAGCTGTTTTTT.

This chain joins TRBV7-9 and TRBJ2-1; TRBD1 aligns across 9 bases. CDR3 length: 13 amino acids. Losses at the gene ends were 5 bases for V and 15 bases for J; bases not matched to a gene: 11. CDR1 and CDR2 from the germline V gene are SEHNR and FQNEAQ (reference sequence). CDR3 DNA: TGTGCCAGCAGCCGAGAGAACAGGGGGCACATGTTCTTC. It translates to CASSRENRGHMFF.

V is TRBV7-2 and J is TRBJ2-7; tentatively, D is TRBD1 (7 bases). This CDR3 region has 15 residues. Trimming cost V 5 bases and J 3 bases, with 17 bases left between them. CDR1 and CDR2 (germline): SGHTA, FQGNSA. The CDR3 DNA reads as TGTGCCAGCAGCACGAGGGCAGGGGGGAACTACGAGCAGTACGTC. Its protein product is CASSTRAGGNYEQYV.

The chain has TRBV10-3 and TRBJ1-1; the match to TRBD1 covers 7 bases. The CDR3 covers 14 residues. The trim removed 6 bases at V and 4 bases at J, leaving 8 bases unmatched. Germline V gives CDR1 ENHRY, CDR2 SYGVKD. CDR3 nucleotides: TGTGCCATCAGAGGGGGGACAGTGACCACTGAAGCTTTCTTT. As protein: CAIRGGTVTTEAFF.

This chain joins TRBV7-9 and TRBJ2-5, with 11 bases aligning to TRBD2. CDR3 size: 16 residues. Germline CDR1 reads SEHNR; CDR2 reads FQNEAQ (reference sequence). Unmatched junction bases numbered 5, after V lost 3 bases and J lost 2 bases. The CDR3 here is CASSFSGGGSQETQYF. The DNA for the CDR3 is TGTGCCAGCAGCTTTAGCGGGGGGGGATCTCAAGAGACCCAGTACTTC.

The chain carries TRBV2 and TRBJ2-3; 8 bases are a match to TRBD2. The CDR3 length is 15 residues. The trim removed 5 bases at V and 2 bases at J, leaving 6 bases unmatched. Germline V gene lookup returns CDR1 SNHLY and CDR2 FYNNEI. The CDR3 here is CASSRLASHTDTQYF. CDR3 nucleotides: TGTGCCAGCAGTCGACTAGCGAGCCACACAGATACGCAGTATTTT. The full variable domain, rest sourced from reference TRBV2 and TRBJ2-3, is EPEVTQTPSHQVTQMGQEVILRCVPISNHLYFYWYRQILGQKVEFLVSFYNNEISEKSEIFDDQFSVERPDGSNFTLKIRSTKLEDSAMYFCASSRLASHTDTQYFGPGTRLTVL.

The chain carries TRBV5-1 and TRBJ1-5, with 7 bases aligning to TRBD1. This CDR3 contains 15 residues. With 4 bases clipped from V and 3 bases from J, the junction kept 7 bases outside the gene matches. CDR1 is SGHRS and CDR2 is YFSETQ in the germline V gene. In DNA, the CDR3 is TGCGCCAGCAGCCCGGGGACAGTTAACAATCAGCCCCAGCATTTT. This encodes CASSPGTVNNQPQHF. The whole variable domain, remainder taken from reference TRBV5-1 and TRBJ1-5, is KAGVTQTPRYLIKTRGQQVTLSCSPISGHRSVSWYQQTPGQGLQFLFEYFSETQRNKGNFPGRFSGRQFSNSRSEMNVSTLELGDSALYLCASSPGTVNNQPQHFGDGTRLSIL.

The rearrangement joins TRBV6-2 or TRBV6-3 to TRBJ2-7; 7 nucleotides line up with TRBD1. With 2 bases clipped from V and 2 bases from J, the junction kept 9 bases outside the gene matches. The CDR3 is made up of 16 amino acids. Germline assignment: CDR1 MNHEY and CDR2 SVGEGT. The chain's CDR3 is CASSYPTGTATYEQYF. The CDR3 DNA reads as TGTGCCAGCAGTTACCCGACCGGGACAGCCACCTACGAGCAGTACTTC.

This sequence joins TRBV27 and TRBJ2-2; maybe TRBD2 (6 bases). The CDR3 consists of 13 residues. The ends were cut back, 3 bases at V and 6 bases at J, with 8 bases in the middle. Germline V gene sequence: CDR1 MNHEY, CDR2 SMNVEV (reference sequence). The CDR3 sequence: CASSFGRAGELFF. The CDR3 bases are TGTGCCAGCAGTTTCGGGAGAGCCGGGGAGCTGTTTTTT.

This chain joins TRBV6-2 or TRBV6-3 and TRBJ1-4; D remains ambiguous. The CDR3 runs to 15 residues. V was pared by 5 bases and J by 0 bases, with 10 bases between. Germline lookup yields CDR1 MNHEY and CDR2 SVGEGT. Here the CDR3 reads CASSTRDSTNEKLFF. The CDR3 DNA sequence: TGTGCCAGCAGTACCCGAGATTCAACTAATGAAAAACTGTTTTTT.

V gene TRBV11-2 combines with J gene TRBJ2-3, with 8 positions matching TRBD1. Germline V gene data show CDR1 as SGHAT and CDR2 as FQNNGV. The CDR3 spans 15 residues. V gave up 5 bases and J gave up 5 bases; unmatched junction bases: 9. CDR3 DNA: TGTGCCAGCAGCCCAGGACAGGGCGGGCAAGATACGCAGTATTTT. Residues: CASSPGQGGQDTQYF.

This chain links TRBV28 with TRBJ2-4; D unresolved. Germline CDR1 is MDHEN and CDR2 is SYDVKM. The CDR3 runs to 16 residues. The V and J ends lost 2 bases and 2 bases respectively, with 13 bases between them. Here the CDR3 DNA reads TGTGCCAGCAGTTTAGTCGGGTCGGGTTCCAAAAACATTCAGTACTTC. It translates to CASSLVGSGSKNIQYF.

This clone came up a few times. The CDR3 DNA sequence: TGTGCCAGCACTAAGGGGGAGGGGCCCTACGAGCAGTACGTC. This sequence encodes CASTKGEGPYEQYV. The chain couples TRBV7-9 to TRBJ2-7; TRBD2 might be the D (7 bases). This CDR3 comprises 14 residues. V lost 7 bases and J lost 2, with 15 bases in between. Germline V CDR1 and CDR2: SEHNR, FQNEAQ (reference sequence).

This rearrangement joins TRBV28 to TRBJ2-1, with 10 bases that match TRBD2. CDR1 and CDR2 (germline): MDHEN, SYDVKM. The trim removed 6 bases at V and 7 bases at J, leaving 18 bases unmatched. This CDR3 spans 18 amino acids. CDR3 nucleotide sequence: TGTGCCAGCAGCCCTAGCGGGGGAAGGGGCGCCCGCTGGAATGAGCAGTTCTTC. Its translation: CASSPSGGRGARWNEQFF. The entire variable domain, with the rest obtained from reference TRBV28 and TRBJ2-1, is as follows: DVKVTQSSRYLVKRTGEKVFLECVQDMDHENMFWYRQDPGLGLRLIYFSYDVKMKEKGDIPEGYSVSREKKERFSLILESASTNQTSMYLCASSPSGGRGARWNEQFFGPGTRLTVL.

The chain carries TRBV7-9 and TRBJ2-1; D is possibly TRBD1 (7 bases). Germline loops: CDR1 SEHNR, CDR2 FQNEAQ (reference sequence). This CDR3 contains 20 residues. The germline V and J ends were trimmed by 5 bases and 1 base, with 27 bases remaining between them. CDR3 in amino acids: CASSTCAQGKEGVSYNEQFF. DNA for the CDR3: TGTGCCAGCAGCACGTGCGCACAGGGGAAGGAGGGGGTATCCTACAATGAGCAGTTCTTC. Full variable domain (missing parts from reference TRBV7-9 and TRBJ2-1): DTGVSQNPRHKITKRGQNVTFRCDPISEHNRLYWYRQTLGQGPEFLTYFQNEAQLEKSRLLSDRFSAERPKGSFSTLEIQRTEQGDSAMYLCASSTCAQGKEGVSYNEQFFGPGTRLTVL.

The chain combines TRBV21-1 with TRBJ2-7; the table names TRBD2, a call not compared with the DNA. TRBV21-1 is listed as a pseudogene. The CDR3 covers 17 residues. CDR3 bases: TGTGCCAGCAGCAAACGGGACAATAGCGGGGTGTCCTACGAGCAGTACTTC. Amino acid sequence: CASSKRDNSGVSYEQYF.

V and J are TRBV2 and TRBJ2-1, with D unclear. This CDR3 has 15 amino acids. Germline V lookup: CDR1 SNHLY, CDR2 FYNNEI. V was clipped by 1 base and J by 3 bases, with 10 bases between them. The CDR3 coding sequence is TGTGCCAGCAGTGAAGAAGTAGTGTTCTACAATGAGCAGTTCTTC. It specifies CASSEEVVFYNEQFF.

Remarks on this clone: Other DNA sequences in this sample translate to the same CDR3. The chain combines TRBV2 with TRBJ2-3; weak D call: TRBD1 (5 bases). Deletions cut 4 bases from V and 0 bases from J, with 8 bases between. Germline CDR1 and CDR2: SNHLY and FYNNEI. CDR3 length equals 14 residues. The CDR3 DNA sequence: TGTGCCAGCAGTGTGACAGCTAGCACAGATACGCAGTATTTT. This gives the protein CASSVTASTDTQYF.

The chain couples TRBV20-1 to TRBJ2-7, with 8 nucleotides matching TRBD2. V trimming: 3 bases; J trimming: 0 bases; junction bases outside the gene matches: 4. There are 14 residues in the CDR3. CDR1 and CDR2 from the germline V gene are DFQATT and SNEGSKA (reference sequence). The CDR3 nucleotides are TGCAGTGCTAGTTCGAGCGGGGGCTCCTACGAGCAGTACTTC. Its translation: CSASSSGGSYEQYF.